Shown below are 7 T cell receptor beta chains from a single sample sequenced in a study of shared clonotypes between healthy human individuals. Assay used: immunoSEQ multiplex PCR; TCRdb lists only in-frame clones, some missing. The data hold more than 2,000,000 clones, with roughly 93% observed a single time. The sequenced sample was naive CD4+ T cells from PBMCs. Subset noted: CD45RA+ positively selected. Receptors were obtained from a man aged 18 to 29 in good health. Some clones in this sample may be carry-over from other donors' samples.

In nucleotides, the CDR3 is TGTGCCAGCAGTTACTCCCCTGCGGGAGGGCCCAACGAGCAGTACTTC. As protein: CASSYSPAGGPNEQYF. The V and J genes are TRBV6-5 and TRBJ2-7; 9 bases match TRBD2. There are 16 residues in the CDR3. V shed 0 bases, J shed 5 bases, and the junction held 8 bases outside the gene matches. Germline CDR1 reads MNHEY; CDR2 reads SVGAGI.

The chain carries TRBV5-1 and TRBJ2-7; 8 nucleotides line up with TRBD2. The CDR3 sequence is 17 residues long. The ends lost 4 bases at V and 6 bases at J; junction bases unmatched: 18. Germline loops: CDR1 SGHRS, CDR2 YFSETQ. CDR3 sequence (DNA): TGCGCCAGCAGCCTTCCTGGGAGGTACCGGGAGGGGGGCGAGCAGTACTTC. Amino acids: CASSLPGRYREGGEQYF.

This clone has only one observation. The chain couples TRBV27 to TRBJ2-7, with TRBD1 as a possible D gene (6 bases). Trimming stripped 6 bases from V and 0 bases from J, with 21 bases between. CDR3 length: 17 amino acids. Looked up from germline, CDR1 is MNHEY and CDR2 is SMNVEV (reference sequence). Here the CDR3 DNA reads TGTGCCAGCAGCCAAAAGGACAGAGATTCCTTCTCCTACGAGCAGTACTTC. As protein: CASSQKDRDSFSYEQYF.

The chain carries TRBV11-3 and TRBJ2-7; D remains ambiguous. Germline V gene data show CDR1 as SGHNT and CDR2 as YENEEA. V lost 3 bases to trimming and J lost 1 base, with 10 bases between them. This CDR3 has 14 residues. CDR3 nucleotides: TGTGCCAGCAGCTTTTCTGGGGAATCCTACGAGCAGTACTTC. As protein: CASSFSGESYEQYF.

The chain recombines TRBV4-3 with TRBJ2-3; D may be TRBD1 or TRBD2 (5 bases each). V was clipped by 4 bases and J by 2 bases, with 7 bases between them. Per germline, CDR1 LGHNA and CDR2 YSLEER. The CDR3 covers 13 residues. For the CDR3, the DNA is TGCGCCAGCAGCCCTGGGACCACAGATACGCAGTATTTT. Translating gives CASSPGTTDTQYF.

A word on this clone: Mismatch with germline at one junction end may stem from a read error. The chain joins TRBV5-1 to TRBJ2-7; no clear D gene. CDR1 SGHRS and CDR2 YFSETQ come from the germline V gene. There are 13 residues in the CDR3. The CDR3 DNA sequence: TGCGCCAGCACCTTGGAAGGTGCGTACGAGCAGTACTTC. It yields the protein CASTLEGAYEQYF.

V usage is TRBV6-5 and J usage is TRBJ1-1; D is unresolved. The germline V gene encodes CDR1 MNHEY and CDR2 SVGAGI. V lost 2 bases to trimming and J lost 3 bases, with 7 bases between them. The CDR3 sequence is 13 residues long. CDR3 region: CASSYLGDTEAFF. As DNA, the CDR3 is TGTGCCAGCAGTTACCTCGGGGACACTGAAGCTTTCTTT.